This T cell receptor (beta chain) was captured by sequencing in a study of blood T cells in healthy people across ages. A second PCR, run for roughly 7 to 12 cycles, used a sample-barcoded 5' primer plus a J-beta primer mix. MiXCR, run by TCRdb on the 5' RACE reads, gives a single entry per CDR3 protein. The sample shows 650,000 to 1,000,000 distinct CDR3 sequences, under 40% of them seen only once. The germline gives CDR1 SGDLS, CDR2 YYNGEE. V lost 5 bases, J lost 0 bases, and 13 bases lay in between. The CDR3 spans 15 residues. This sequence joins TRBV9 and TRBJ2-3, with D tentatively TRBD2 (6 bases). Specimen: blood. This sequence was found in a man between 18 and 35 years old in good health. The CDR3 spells CASSRLVASTDTQYF. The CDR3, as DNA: TGTGCCAGCAGTAGACTAGTCGCAAGCACAGATACGCAGTATTTT.